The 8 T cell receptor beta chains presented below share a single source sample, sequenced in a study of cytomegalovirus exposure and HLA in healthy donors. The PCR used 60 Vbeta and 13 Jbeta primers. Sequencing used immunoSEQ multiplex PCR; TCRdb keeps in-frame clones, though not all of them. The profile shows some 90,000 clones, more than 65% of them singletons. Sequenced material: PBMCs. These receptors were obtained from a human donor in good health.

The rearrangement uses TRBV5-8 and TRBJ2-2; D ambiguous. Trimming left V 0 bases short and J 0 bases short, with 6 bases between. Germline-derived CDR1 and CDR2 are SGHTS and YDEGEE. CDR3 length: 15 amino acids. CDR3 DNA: TGTGCCAGCAGCTTGGGGGCCACGAACACCGGGGAGCTGTTTTTT. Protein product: CASSLGATNTGELFF.

The CDR3 nucleotides are TGTGCCAGCAGCTTAGGACTAGCGATCAACACCGGGGAGCTGTTTTTT. This encodes CASSLGLAINTGELFF. V is TRBV7-2 and J is TRBJ2-2, with TRBD2 matching 8 bases. Germline V gives CDR1 SGHTA, CDR2 FQGNSA. After removal of 1 base from V and 2 bases from J, the junction contained 3 bases not matched to a gene. The CDR3 runs 16 residues.

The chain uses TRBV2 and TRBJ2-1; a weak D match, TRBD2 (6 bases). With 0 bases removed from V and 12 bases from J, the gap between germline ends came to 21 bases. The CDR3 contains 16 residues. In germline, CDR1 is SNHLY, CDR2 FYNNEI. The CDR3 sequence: CASSEALAVGGLAQFF. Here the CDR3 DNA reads TGTGCCAGCAGTGAAGCCTTGGCCGTCGGGGGTCTTGCGCAGTTCTTC.

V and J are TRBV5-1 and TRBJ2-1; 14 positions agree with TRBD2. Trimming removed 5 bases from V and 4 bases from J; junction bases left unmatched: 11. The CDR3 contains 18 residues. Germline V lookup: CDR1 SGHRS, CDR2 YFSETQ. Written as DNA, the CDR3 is TGCGCCAGCAGTCCGACTAGCGGGGGGGCCGTAGGGTACAATGAGCAGTTCTTC. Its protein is CASSPTSGGAVGYNEQFF.

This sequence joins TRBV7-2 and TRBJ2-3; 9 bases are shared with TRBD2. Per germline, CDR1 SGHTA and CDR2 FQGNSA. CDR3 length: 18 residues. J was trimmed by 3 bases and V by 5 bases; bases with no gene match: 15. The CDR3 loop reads CASSDNAGGVQGTDTQYF. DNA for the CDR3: TGTGCCAGCAGCGATAACGCGGGGGGGGTCCAGGGGACAGATACGCAGTATTTT.

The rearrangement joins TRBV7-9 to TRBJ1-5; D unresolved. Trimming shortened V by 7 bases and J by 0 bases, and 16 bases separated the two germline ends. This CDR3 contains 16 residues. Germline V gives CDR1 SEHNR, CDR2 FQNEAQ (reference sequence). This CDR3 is CASTNYETVSNQPQHF. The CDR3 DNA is TGTGCCAGCACCAACTACGAGACGGTTAGCAATCAGCCCCAGCATTTT.

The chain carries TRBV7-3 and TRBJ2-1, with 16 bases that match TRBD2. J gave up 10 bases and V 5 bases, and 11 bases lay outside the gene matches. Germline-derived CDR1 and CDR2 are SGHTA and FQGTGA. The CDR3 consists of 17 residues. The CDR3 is CASSPSPPGLAGGEQFF. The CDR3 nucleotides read TGTGCCAGCAGCCCCTCTCCACCGGGACTAGCGGGAGGGGAGCAGTTCTTC. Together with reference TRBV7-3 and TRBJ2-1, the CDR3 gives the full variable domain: GAGVSQTPSNKVTEKGKYVELRCDPISGHTALYWYRQSLGQGPEFLIYFQGTGAADDSGLPNDRFFAVRPEGSVSTLKIQRTERGDSAVYLCASSPSPPGLAGGEQFFGPGTRLTVL.

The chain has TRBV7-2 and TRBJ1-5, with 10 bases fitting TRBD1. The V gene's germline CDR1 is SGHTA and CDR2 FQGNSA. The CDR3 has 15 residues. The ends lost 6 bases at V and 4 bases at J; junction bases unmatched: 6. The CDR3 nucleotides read TGTGCCAGCAGTCCCGGGACAGGGGTTAATCAGCCCCAGCATTTT. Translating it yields CASSPGTGVNQPQHF.